These 29 T cell receptor beta chains share one sample of origin, sequenced in a study of identical twins. Using its own MiXCR run on the 5' RACE reads, TCRdb lists one record per CDR3 protein. The sample lists roughly 770,000 distinct CDR3 sequences, roughly 20% occurring once. This sample was shared with a second study, whose subject was T cells expressing NK-cell markers.

Sequencing was performed on PBMCs. Receptors originate from a woman aged 18-29 years in good health.

This sequence joins TRBV4-3 and TRBJ2-7, with 10 bases that match TRBD2. CDR1 and CDR2 (germline): LGHNA, YSLEER. The CDR3 contains 15 residues. With V trimmed by 0 bases and J by 6 bases, 5 bases remained unmatched. The CDR3, as DNA: TGCGCCAGCAGCCAAGAGGTAGCGGGAGGTGCCGAGCAGTACTTC. This encodes CASSQEVAGGAEQYF.

In DNA, the CDR3 is TGTGCCAGCAGTCGCCCCAGACTAGTCGGAAATACGCAGTATTTT. This codes for CASSRPRLVGNTQYF. The J gene is TRBJ2-3, the V gene TRBV12-3 or TRBV12-4; a weak D match, TRBD2 (6 bases). The CDR3 consists of 15 residues. V lost 5 bases and J lost 7, with 19 bases in between.

This clonotype occurred a few times. The chain uses TRBV12-3 or TRBV12-4 and TRBJ1-1, with 8 nucleotides matching TRBD1. The V gene end was trimmed by 7 bases and the J gene end by 3 bases; junction bases not matched to a gene: 10. This CDR3 comprises 15 residues. CDR3 sequence reads: CASNFKAGGYTEAFF. The CDR3, as DNA: TGTGCCAGCAATTTTAAAGCAGGGGGCTACACTGAAGCTTTCTTT.

This clonotype showed up just a few times. The V and J genes are TRBV7-2 and TRBJ2-3, with D perhaps assigned TRBD1 or TRBD2 (5 bases each). From germline, CDR1 is SGHTA and CDR2 FQGNSA. The CDR3 has 15 residues. Trimming cost V 4 bases and J 4 bases, with 15 bases left between them. The CDR3 nucleotides read TGTGCCAGCAGCTGGACTCGGGACCCGGCAGATACGCAGTATTTT. Protein product: CASSWTRDPADTQYF.

In its sample, this clonotype was seen a few times. The chain carries TRBV6-5 and TRBJ2-1, with a possible D match to TRBD2 (5 bases). The CDR3 spans 12 residues. Germline CDR1 MNHEY, CDR2 SVGAGI. The germline V and J ends were trimmed by 5 bases and 5 bases, with 7 bases remaining between them. The CDR3 spells CASSRADNEQFF. CDR3 sequence (DNA): TGTGCCAGCAGTAGAGCGGACAATGAGCAGTTCTTC.

The V gene is TRBV20-1, the J gene TRBJ2-7, with 9 bases matching TRBD2. After removal of 6 bases from V and 1 base from J, the junction contained 7 bases not matched to a gene. The CDR3 covers 14 residues. Germline CDR1 and CDR2: DFQATT and SNEGSKA (reference sequence). This CDR3 reads CSASILAGSYEQYF. The CDR3 nucleotides are TGCAGTGCCAGTATTCTAGCGGGATCCTACGAGCAGTACTTC.

In its sample, this clonotype was seen a few times. This rearrangement joins TRBV7-9 to TRBJ2-5; D might be TRBD2 (6 bases). In germline, CDR1 is SEHNR, CDR2 FQNEAQ (reference sequence). This CDR3 contains 11 residues. Between the trimmed V and J ends, which lost 1 base and 14 bases, there was a span of 11 bases. The CDR3 coding sequence is TGTGCCAGCAGCTTAGGCCGGGACTTTTACTTC. This sequence encodes CASSLGRDFYF.

The table lists this clonotype with a few counts. The J gene is TRBJ2-1, the V gene TRBV20-1, with 7 bases identical to TRBD1. There are 13 residues in the CDR3. Germline V lookup: CDR1 DFQATT, CDR2 SNEGSKA (reference sequence). Trimming removed 2 bases from V and 2 bases from J; junction bases left unmatched: 0. CDR3 nucleotides: TGCAGTGCTAGAACAGGGGCCTACAATGAGCAGTTCTTC. This encodes CSARTGAYNEQFF.

This clonotype appeared a few times. This chain links TRBV11-1 with TRBJ2-2; 8 nucleotides agree with TRBD1. The CDR3 consists of 19 residues. The junction had 16 bases not matched to a gene; V was cut back by 6 bases and J by 1 base. The germline V gene has CDR1 SGHAT and CDR2 FQDESV (reference sequence). CDR3 sequence reads: CASRPPGTGTRENTGELFF. The CDR3 DNA is TGTGCCAGCAGACCCCCCGGGACAGGAACACGAGAGAACACCGGGGAGCTGTTTTTT.

This rearrangement joins TRBV4-1 to TRBJ2-7; 7 nucleotides match TRBD1. Per germline, CDR1 MGHRA and CDR2 YSYEKL. Trimming cost V 3 bases and J 5 bases; bases outside gene matches: 7. The CDR3 extends over 14 amino acids. In nucleotides, the CDR3 is TGCGCCAGCAGCCACCCGGGACAGTCTGACGAGCAGTACTTC. Its protein product is CASSHPGQSDEQYF.

This clonotype was counted only a few times. The chain is built from TRBV20-1 and TRBJ1-2, with D possibly TRBD1 on 6 matching bases. The V and J ends lost 3 bases and 8 bases respectively, with 19 bases between them. The CDR3 runs 14 residues. CDR1 and CDR2 (germline): DFQATT, SNEGSKA (reference sequence). CDR3 DNA sequence: TGCAGTGCTAGTCCCCCAACAGGGAAGGAAGGCTACACCTTC. It is translated as CSASPPTGKEGYTF.

This clonotype has only a few counts. The chain is built from TRBV5-1 and TRBJ2-7, with TRBD1 as a possible D gene (6 bases). CDR3 size: 14 residues. The V and J ends lost 5 bases and 2 bases respectively, with 14 bases between them. The germline V gene encodes CDR1 SGHRS and CDR2 YFSETQ. This CDR3 is CASRRSPGAYEQYF. In DNA form, the CDR3 reads TGCGCCAGCAGGCGGAGTCCAGGGGCCTACGAGCAGTACTTC.

This clonotype appeared a few times. J is TRBJ1-2 and V is TRBV7-9, with D possibly TRBD1 on 6 matching bases. V lost 5 bases and J 9 bases, leaving 13 bases between the germline ends. This CDR3 has 12 amino acids. Germline-derived CDR1 and CDR2 are SEHNR and FQNEAQ (reference sequence). The CDR3 loop is CASSQGQSRYTF. DNA of the CDR3: TGTGCCAGCAGCCAGGGGCAGAGCCGCTACACCTTC. Full variable domain (outside the CDR3, taken from reference TRBV7-9 and TRBJ1-2): DTGVSQNPRHKITKRGQNVTFRCDPISEHNRLYWYRQTLGQGPEFLTYFQNEAQLEKSRLLSDRFSAERPKGSFSTLEIQRTEQGDSAMYLCASSQGQSRYTFGSGTRLTVV.

This chain connects TRBV20-1 to TRBJ1-6; D is ambiguous. V lost 5 bases and J 14 bases, leaving 19 bases between the germline ends. This CDR3 has 13 residues. The V gene's germline CDR1 is DFQATT and CDR2 SNEGSKA (reference sequence). The CDR3 sequence: CSAFSWGRDSLHF. The CDR3 DNA follows: TGCAGTGCTTTCTCTTGGGGTCGTGATTCCCTCCACTTT.

In its sample, this clonotype was seen once. The chain links TRBV12-3 or TRBV12-4 to TRBJ2-5, with D tentatively TRBD1 or TRBD2 (5 bases each). Trimming removed 4 bases at V and 5 bases at J, with 17 bases between. This CDR3 is built from 15 residues. CDR3 amino acids: CASSSPEGLRETQYF. The CDR3 DNA sequence: TGTGCCAGCAGTTCTCCTGAGGGGTTGAGGGAGACCCAGTACTTC.

V usage is TRBV29-1 and J usage is TRBJ2-1, with 13 bases lining up with TRBD2. There are 14 residues in the CDR3. From germline, CDR1 is SQVTM and CDR2 ANQGSEA. The V segment lost 8 bases and the J segment 10 bases; nucleotides outside the gene matches: 11. The CDR3 is CSFTRTSGGEEQFF. In DNA, the CDR3 is TGCAGCTTTACCCGGACTAGCGGGGGAGAGGAGCAGTTCTTC.

This chain connects TRBV2 to TRBJ2-1; D perhaps matches TRBD2 (5 bases). Trimming stripped 4 bases from V and 0 bases from J, with 13 bases between. The length of the CDR3 is 16 residues. Per germline, CDR1 SNHLY and CDR2 FYNNEI. For the CDR3, the DNA is TGTGCCAGCAGTGCCCGGGGTTTCGGCTCCTACAATGAGCAGTTCTTC. Residues: CASSARGFGSYNEQFF.

The chain employs TRBV13 and TRBJ2-3; a weak D match, TRBD1 (5 bases). This CDR3 has 11 amino acids. Trimming left V 5 bases short and J 6 bases short, with 6 bases between. Germline V gene lookup returns CDR1 PRHDT and CDR2 FYEKMQ (reference sequence). The CDR3 nucleotides read TGTGCCAGCAGCAAGGGGGATACGCAGTATTTT. Translation gives CASSKGDTQYF.

This clonotype was counted ten times or more. CDR3 protein: CASSTSGYEQYF. CDR3 coding DNA: TGTGCCAGCAGTACTAGCGGCTACGAGCAGTACTTC. V gene TRBV6-5 combines with J gene TRBJ2-7; TRBD2 agrees at 8 bases. V lost 5 bases to trimming and J lost 3 bases; unmatched junction nucleotides: 0. CDR1 is MNHEY and CDR2 is SVGAGI in the germline V gene. This CDR3 region has 12 residues.

This clonotype was observed a single time. The chain is built from TRBV29-1 and TRBJ2-3; 7 nucleotides align to TRBD1. This CDR3 is 16 amino acids long. V dropped 3 bases and J dropped 0; count of bases not matched to a gene: 9. Per germline, CDR1 SQVTM and CDR2 ANQGSEA. The CDR3 here is CSVDYVRDSSTDTQYF. DNA for the CDR3: TGCAGCGTTGACTACGTCCGGGACAGTAGCACAGATACGCAGTATTTT.

This clonotype was recorded at least ten times. The CDR3 region has the DNA TGTGCCAGCAGCCCGCCAGGGCCGAACTATGGCTACACCTTC. This translates into CASSPPGPNYGYTF. The chain is built from TRBV6-1 and TRBJ1-2, with D maybe TRBD1 (5 bases). Germline CDR1 is MNHNS and CDR2 is SASEGT. The CDR3 loop spans 14 amino acids. Trimming removed 6 bases at V and 2 bases at J, with 13 bases between.

This chain links TRBV20-1 with TRBJ1-6, with TRBD1 as a possible D gene (5 bases). Trimming shortened V by 3 bases and J by 4 bases, and 16 bases separated the two germline ends. The CDR3 consists of 16 residues. In germline, CDR1 is DFQATT, CDR2 SNEGSKA (reference sequence). As DNA, the CDR3 is TGCAGTGCTAGGAGTTGGGGGTCCGGGTATAATTCACCCCTCCACTTT. This sequence encodes CSARSWGSGYNSPLHF.

This clonotype was found a few times. The chain uses TRBV4-3 and TRBJ1-2; D is possibly TRBD1 (6 bases). Germline CDR1 is LGHNA and CDR2 is YSLEER. The ends were cut back, 1 base at V and 5 bases at J, with 14 bases in the middle. The CDR3 is made up of 15 amino acids. The CDR3 coding sequence is TGCGCCAGCAGCCAAGGGACAGCGGGCCCATATGGCTACACCTTC. Its translation is CASSQGTAGPYGYTF.

This clonotype has only a few counts. CDR3 DNA sequence: TGTGCCATCACCGGACAGGGCGGGACCGGGGAGCTGTTTTTT. Translating gives CAITGQGGTGELFF. The chain recombines TRBV10-3 with TRBJ2-2; 8 bases agree with TRBD1. The V segment lost 7 bases and the J segment 5 bases; nucleotides outside the gene matches: 6. The CDR3 consists of 14 residues. The germline V gene has CDR1 ENHRY and CDR2 SYGVKD.

This clonotype was observed a few times. The chain employs TRBV9 and TRBJ2-7; weak D call: TRBD1 (6 bases). Trimming left V 3 bases short and J 2 bases short, with 15 bases between. This CDR3 is built from 15 residues. Per the germline V gene, CDR1 is SGDLS and CDR2 is YYNGEE. DNA of the CDR3: TGTGCCAGCAGCGAAGGAGGACAGATGACCTACGAGCAGTACTTC. Translated: CASSEGGQMTYEQYF.

V and J are TRBV12-3 or TRBV12-4 and TRBJ1-2, with TRBD1 identical over 7 bases. The V segment lost 4 bases and the J segment 3 bases; nucleotides outside the gene matches: 8. The length of the CDR3 is 15 residues. The CDR3 sequence: CASSSPQGGDYGYTF. DNA of the CDR3: TGTGCCAGCAGTTCACCTCAGGGGGGGGACTATGGCTACACCTTC.

There are a few counts of this clonotype. This rearrangement joins TRBV5-1 to TRBJ2-1; weak D call: TRBD2 (6 bases). The V gene's germline CDR1 is SGHRS and CDR2 YFSETQ. V lost 2 bases and J 0 bases, leaving 9 bases between the germline ends. The CDR3 loop spans 15 amino acids. The CDR3 is CASSFPAGSYNEQFF. The CDR3 bases are TGCGCCAGCAGCTTCCCAGCGGGCTCCTACAATGAGCAGTTCTTC.

The V and J genes are TRBV5-1 and TRBJ1-1, with 7 bases identical to TRBD1. The V segment lost 0 bases and the J segment 4 bases; nucleotides outside the gene matches: 6. The CDR3 has 15 amino acids. The germline V gene encodes CDR1 SGHRS and CDR2 YFSETQ. The chain's CDR3 is CASSLARGESTEAFF. The CDR3 bases are TGCGCCAGCAGCTTGGCCAGGGGGGAGAGCACTGAAGCTTTCTTT.

The CDR3 here is CSAGPAGYIQYF. CDR3 coding DNA: TGCAGTGCGGGCCCCGCGGGGTACATTCAGTACTTC. This rearrangement joins TRBV20-1 to TRBJ2-4; D is possibly TRBD2 (6 bases). Germline V CDR1 and CDR2: DFQATT, SNEGSKA (reference sequence). The CDR3 has 12 amino acids. V lost 6 bases to trimming and J lost 8 bases, with 14 bases between them.